This T cell receptor (beta chain) was documented in a study of blood T cell repertoires in COVID-19. Study-level background: Sources were T cells, B-cell-depleted T cells, or PBMCs; the material itself was cDNA or gDNA.

The length of the CDR3 is 11 residues. Original methodology: Reference gene primer amplification in the assay estimated nucleated cell counts. The protocol was immunoSEQ multiplex PCR, while the TCRdb copy is restricted to in-frame clones and leaves out a portion. V, J and clone size reflect that table, while D and trimming were determined from the DNA. The sample lists roughly 120,000 clones; 82% were seen once. The rearrangement links TRBV21-1 to TRBJ1-5; the table's D call, TRBD1, was not checked against the DNA. TRBV21-1 is given as a pseudogene. Sequencing was performed on peripheral blood. The TCR sequence derives from a woman aged 55-75 years with acute or convalescent COVID-19. The CDR3 sequence is CADRGNQPQHF. The CDR3 bases are TGTGCCGACAGGGGTAATCAGCCCCAGCATTTT.